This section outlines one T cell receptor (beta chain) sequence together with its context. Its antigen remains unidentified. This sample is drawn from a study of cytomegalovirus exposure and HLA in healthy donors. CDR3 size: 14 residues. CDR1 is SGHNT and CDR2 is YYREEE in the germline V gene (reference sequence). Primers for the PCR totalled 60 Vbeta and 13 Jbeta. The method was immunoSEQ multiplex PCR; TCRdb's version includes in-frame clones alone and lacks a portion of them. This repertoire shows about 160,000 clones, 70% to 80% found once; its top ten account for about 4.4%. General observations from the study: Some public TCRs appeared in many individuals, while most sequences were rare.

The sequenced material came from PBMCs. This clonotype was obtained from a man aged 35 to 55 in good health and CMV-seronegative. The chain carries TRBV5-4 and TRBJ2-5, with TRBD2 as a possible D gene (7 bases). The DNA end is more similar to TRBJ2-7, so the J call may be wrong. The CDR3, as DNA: TGTGCCAGCAGCCTCGGGGGGCCCTCCTACGAGCAGTACTTC. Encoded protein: CASSLGGPSYEQYF.